This TCR beta chain derives from a study of T cells in narcolepsy. Across the study: Donors had narcolepsy type 1 or type 2, or were healthy controls.

CDR3 size: 13 residues. CDR1 and CDR2 (germline): LNHDA, SQIVND (reference sequence). Trimming took 5 bases from V and 1 from J, leaving 8 bases between them. The table lists this clone with a few counts. What it binds is not known. The study, taken as a whole, reports: Reportedly, autoreactive clonotypes were serially detected in patients' blood but not controls'. Some memory CD4+ repertoires had no autoreactive clone sequences. Autoreactive HCRT-specific and TRIB2-specific clonotypes were marked in same-patient CSF-versus-blood CD4+ comparisons.

Data came from immunoSEQ multiplex PCR; TCRdb stores just in-frame clones and leaves some out. This repertoire shows about 30,000 clones, around 83% found once; its top ten account for around 0.7%. The receptor was isolated from a human donor in good health. The rearrangement uses TRBV19 and TRBJ1-1, with D possibly matching TRBD1 (5 bases). The specimen was memory (CD45RA-) CD4+ T cells from blood. DNA for the CDR3: TGTGCCAGTAGTCGTCAGGGGAACACTGAAGCTTTCTTT. It is translated as CASSRQGNTEAFF.